Given below is one T cell receptor (beta chain) in context. Its antigen is not identified. This entry is derived from a study of T cell repertoires in cytomegalovirus infection. Looking at the study overall: Well-studied HLA-B-restricted epitopes and recently identified HLA-C-restricted epitopes of CMV were both used in the study.

V lost 2 bases, J lost 5 bases, and 14 bases lay in between. Per germline, CDR1 MNHNY and CDR2 SVGAGI (reference sequence). This CDR3 has 15 residues. Each CDR3 protein gets one entry after TCRdb re-called the reads with MiXCR. This table has roughly 990,000 distinct CDR3 sequences, approximately 33% appearing once. The V and J genes are TRBV6-6 and TRBJ2-3; D could derive from TRBD1 or TRBD2 (6 bases each). This specimen consisted of cultured CD8+ T cells from PBMCs, obtained from culture after CMV antigen stimulation. The clonotype was recovered from a human donor in good health (CMV status not recorded). Some clones in this sample may be carry-over from other donors' samples. This CDR3 reads CASSYEGGRRDTQYF. CDR3 sequence (DNA): TGTGCCAGCAGTTACGAAGGGGGGCGGAGAGATACGCAGTATTTT.